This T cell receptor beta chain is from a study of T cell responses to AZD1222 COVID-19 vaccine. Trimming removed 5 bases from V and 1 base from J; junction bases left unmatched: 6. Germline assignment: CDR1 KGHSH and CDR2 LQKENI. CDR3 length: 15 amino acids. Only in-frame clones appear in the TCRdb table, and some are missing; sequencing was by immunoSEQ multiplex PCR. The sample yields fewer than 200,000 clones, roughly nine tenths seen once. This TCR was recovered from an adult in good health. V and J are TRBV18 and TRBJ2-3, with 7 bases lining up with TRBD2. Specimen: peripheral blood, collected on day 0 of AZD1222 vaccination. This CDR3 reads CASSTRTRGTDTQYF. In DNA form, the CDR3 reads TGTGCCAGCTCAACGAGGACTAGGGGCACAGATACGCAGTATTTT.